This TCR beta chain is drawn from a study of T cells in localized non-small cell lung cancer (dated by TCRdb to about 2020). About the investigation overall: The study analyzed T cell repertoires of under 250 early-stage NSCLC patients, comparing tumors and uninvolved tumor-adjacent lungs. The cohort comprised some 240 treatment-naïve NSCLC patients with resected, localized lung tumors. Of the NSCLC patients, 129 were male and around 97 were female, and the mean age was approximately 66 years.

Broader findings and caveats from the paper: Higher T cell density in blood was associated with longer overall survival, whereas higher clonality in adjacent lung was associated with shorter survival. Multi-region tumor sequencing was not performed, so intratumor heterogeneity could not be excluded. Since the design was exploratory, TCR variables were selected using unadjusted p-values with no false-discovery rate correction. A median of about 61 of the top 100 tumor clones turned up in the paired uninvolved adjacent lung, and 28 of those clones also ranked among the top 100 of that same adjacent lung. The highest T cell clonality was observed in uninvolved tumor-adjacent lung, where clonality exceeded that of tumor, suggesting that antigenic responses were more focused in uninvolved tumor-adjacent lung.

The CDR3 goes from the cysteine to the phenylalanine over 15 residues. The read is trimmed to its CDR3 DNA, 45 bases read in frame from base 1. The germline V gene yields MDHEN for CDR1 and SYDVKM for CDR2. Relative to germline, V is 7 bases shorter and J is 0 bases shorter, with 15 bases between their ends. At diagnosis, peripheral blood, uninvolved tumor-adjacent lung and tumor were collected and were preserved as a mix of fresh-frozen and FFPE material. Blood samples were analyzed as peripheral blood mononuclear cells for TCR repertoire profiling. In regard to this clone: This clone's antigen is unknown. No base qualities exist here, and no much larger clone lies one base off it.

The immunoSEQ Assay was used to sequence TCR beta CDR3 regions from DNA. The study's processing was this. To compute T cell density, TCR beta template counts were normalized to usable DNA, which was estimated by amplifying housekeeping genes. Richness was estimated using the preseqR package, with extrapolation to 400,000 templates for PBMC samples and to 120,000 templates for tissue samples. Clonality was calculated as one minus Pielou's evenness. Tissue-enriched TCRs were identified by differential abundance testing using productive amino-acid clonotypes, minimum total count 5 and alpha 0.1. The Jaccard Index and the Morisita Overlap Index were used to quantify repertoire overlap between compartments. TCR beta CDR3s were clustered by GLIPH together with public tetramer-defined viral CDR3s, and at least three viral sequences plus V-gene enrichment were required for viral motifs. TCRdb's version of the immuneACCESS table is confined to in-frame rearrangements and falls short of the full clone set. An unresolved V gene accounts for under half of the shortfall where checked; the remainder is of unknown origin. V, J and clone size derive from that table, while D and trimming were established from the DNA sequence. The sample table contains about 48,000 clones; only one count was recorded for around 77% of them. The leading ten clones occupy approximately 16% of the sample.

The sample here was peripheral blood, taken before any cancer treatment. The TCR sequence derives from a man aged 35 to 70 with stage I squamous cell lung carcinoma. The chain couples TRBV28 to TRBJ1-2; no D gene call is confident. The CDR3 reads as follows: CASTSTGTSNYGYTF. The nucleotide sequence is TGTGCCAGCACGTCAACGGGAACGTCTAACTATGGCTACACCTTC.